This passage covers 10 T cell receptor beta chains from one sample sequenced in a study of breast tumors, draining lymph nodes, adjacent tissues listed by TCRdb under 2016. The axillary draining lymph nodes of breast cancer patients were the source of the lymph node samples. Library creation used multiplex PCR. Data came from an Illumina HiSeq 2000. TCRdb's own reprocessing of the public reads used fastp at Q25 and MiXCR and kept productive beta chains. Each record represents a unique CDR3 protein, reported with the most common genes and DNA among its rows. The sample profile shows about 230,000 distinct CDR3 sequences; around 32% of them were found once. The ten largest clones add up to approximately 1.5% of the sample. Specimen: axillary lymph node tissue. These TCRs come from a female donor with breast cancer. Some clones in this sample may be carry-over from other donors' samples.

At least ten counts were recorded for this clonotype. V gene TRBV20-1 combines with J gene TRBJ1-3; a possible D gene is TRBD1 (5 bases). Looked up from germline, CDR1 is DFQATT and CDR2 is SNEGSKA (reference sequence). CDR3 size: 12 residues. With 4 bases removed from V and 3 bases from J, the gap between germline ends came to 7 bases. The DNA of the CDR3 is TGCAGTGCTACACAGGTTGGAAACACCATATATTTT. Its protein product is CSATQVGNTIYF.

In this sample, this clonotype turned up a few times. This may come from a read error, since a much larger clone is one base off. The V call is TRBV5-4, the J call TRBJ1-2, with D possibly being TRBD1 (6 bases). CDR3 length: 15 amino acids. The germline gives CDR1 SGHNT, CDR2 YYREEE (reference sequence). Trimming pared 6 bases from V and 2 bases from J, leaving 17 bases between. The CDR3 region has the DNA TGTGCCAGCACCCAATGGGGGGCGCGCAACTATGGCTACACCTTC. This gives the protein CASTQWGARNYGYTF.

This clonotype has ten or more counts. The gene calls are TRBV5-8 and TRBJ2-7; 7 bases agree with TRBD2. V lost 8 bases, J lost 2 bases, and 16 bases stayed unmatched. Germline assignment: CDR1 SGHTS and CDR2 YDEGEE. This CDR3 comprises 16 residues. CDR3 sequence reads: CARARLAAPLTYEQYF. The CDR3 nucleotides are TGTGCCAGAGCCCGTCTAGCGGCACCTCTGACCTACGAGCAGTACTTC. Together with reference TRBV5-8 and TRBJ2-7, the CDR3 gives the full variable domain: EAGVTQSPTHLIKTRGQQATLRCSPISGHTSVYWYQQALGLGLQFLLWYDEGEERNRGNFPPRFSGRQFPNYSSELNVNALELEDSALYLCARARLAAPLTYEQYFGPGTRLTVT.

The sample holds one count of this clonotype. This sequence joins TRBV2 and TRBJ2-1; TRBD2 matches 8 bases. The V segment lost 6 bases and the J segment 8 bases; nucleotides outside the gene matches: 12. Germline assignment: CDR1 SNHLY and CDR2 FYNNEI. This CDR3 region has 15 residues. CDR3 DNA: TGTGCCAGCAGCTTTGATAGCGGGAACCTGGATGAGCAGTTCTTC. This codes for CASSFDSGNLDEQFF.

Comments on this clonotype: One base away lies a much larger clone, so this may be a sequencing read error. This sequence joins TRBV2 and TRBJ2-7; D remains unclear. The CDR3 length is 13 residues. From germline, CDR1 is SNHLY and CDR2 FYNNEI. The CDR3: CASSRRATYGQYF. CDR3 DNA sequence: TGTGCCAGCAGCCGTCGAGCGACCTACGGGCAGTACTTC.

This clonotype is a singleton in its sample. The genes are TRBV20-1 and TRBJ1-5; D not resolved. The V end lost 1 base, the J end lost 5 bases, and 15 bases lay between the germline ends. Germline V gene lookup returns CDR1 DFQATT and CDR2 SNEGSKA (reference sequence). The CDR3 has 15 residues. The CDR3 region is CSARGASGSYQPQHF. The CDR3 nucleotides are TGCAGTGCTAGAGGGGCTAGCGGGAGCTATCAGCCCCAGCATTTT.

In the case of this clonotype: This may come from a read error, since a much larger clone is one base off. The rearrangement uses TRBV5-4 and TRBJ2-2; TRBD1 matches at 10 bases. Germline loops: CDR1 SGHNT, CDR2 YYREEE (reference sequence). With V trimmed by 4 bases and J by 3 bases, 6 bases remained unmatched. The CDR3 runs 16 residues. The CDR3 region is CASSNRQGAHTGELFF. The CDR3 bases are TGTGCCAGCAGCAATCGACAGGGGGCGCACACCGGGGAGCTGTTTTTT.

The rearrangement uses TRBV20-1 and TRBJ2-5; 9 bases agree with TRBD2. Unmatched junction bases numbered 10, after V lost 6 bases and J lost 5 bases. The CDR3 is 14 amino acids. CDR1 is DFQATT, CDR2 SNEGSKA, per germline (reference sequence). This CDR3 reads CSAVPASGTETQYF. CDR3 nucleotide sequence: TGCAGTGCGGTACCTGCTAGCGGGACTGAGACCCAGTACTTC.

Many counts were recorded for this clonotype. This chain links TRBV25-1 with TRBJ2-5, with TRBD1 as a possible D gene (5 bases). There are 14 residues in the CDR3. Germline-derived CDR1 and CDR2 are MGHDK and SYGVNS. The V gene lost 7 bases and the J gene lost 0 bases, with 12 bases spanning the gap. The CDR3 sequence is CASTTQGYQETQYF. CDR3 coding DNA: TGTGCCAGCACTACTCAGGGATACCAAGAGACCCAGTACTTC.

In this sample, this clonotype turned up once. The rearrangement links TRBV19 to TRBJ2-2, with 8 bases lining up with TRBD2. V shed 6 bases, J shed 2 bases, and the junction held 11 bases outside the gene matches. The germline gives CDR1 LNHDA, CDR2 SQIVND (reference sequence). The CDR3 covers 17 residues. CDR3 sequence (DNA): TGTGCCAGTAGGACCTTGGAGGCGGGAGGAAACACCGGGGAGCTGTTTTTT. It specifies CASRTLEAGGNTGELFF.